This T cell receptor (beta chain) comes out of a study of blood T cell repertoires in COVID-19 (dated by TCRdb to about 2020). Turning to the overall study: Samples covering the acute and convalescent phases of COVID-19 were provided by collaborators in the United States, Italy and Spain. A de-identified subject ID, COVID-19 status, age in years and sex were almost always included in the sample metadata. The repertoires were released in a freely available public database intended as a resource for research on the immune response to SARS-CoV-2. Subjects who had been exposed to COVID-19, were actively infected with it, or had recovered from it provided the deeply sampled blood TCRbeta repertoires that made up the dataset. The prospective study material was composed of cDNA or gDNA derived from T cells, B-cell-depleted T cells, or PBMCs. Samples were obtained from the ongoing ImmuneRACE study (first 160 participants) and from 1,254 subjects provided by 6 global collaborators. HLA class I and class II types, where available, came from metadata supplied by the sample provider rather than from assay-based typing. Beyond this particular receptor, the publication reports: How much clinical and demographic metadata was included differed by source and by participant, and the metadata was provided uncurated.

TCRbeta CDR3 regions were amplified from genomic DNA using the immunoSEQ Assay, a bias-controlled multiplex PCR. Processing in the source paper ran as follows. The number of nucleated cells in each sample was estimated by amplification of reference gene primers within the assay. To quantify the absolute abundance of each unique TCRbeta CDR3 rearrangement, sequence reads were collapsed and filtered. For each sample, productive Simpson clonality was calculated as the square root of Simpson's diversity index over productive rearrangements. TCRdb obtained this table from immuneACCESS and retained in-frame rearrangements with V and J assigned. These tables miss some clones; where compared with another copy, unresolved V genes account for less than half of the shortfall, and the remainder is unexplained. The V and J calls and clone size come from that table; D and trimming were worked out from the DNA. This sample comprises 250,000 to 300,000 clones, around 87% of them detected only once. Under 2.5% of the sample is held by the ten biggest clonotypes.

One collaborating source in Seattle enrolled patients while the patients were actively infected and followed the patients over time throughout the course of disease. Whole blood was collected in K2EDTA tubes by collaborating institutions according to the institutions' own protocols. For TCRbeta analysis, collaborators shipped samples in one of three forms: frozen whole blood, isolated PBMCs, or DNA extracted from either of those sample types. With regard to this clone: The antigen it recognizes is unknown. Base-call qualities are not available, and no considerably larger clone is one nucleotide away.

Between the V and J ends, shortened by 4 bases and 3 bases respectively, the junction contains 21 bases. Reading from cysteine to phenylalanine, the CDR3 counts 18 amino acids. CDR3 DNA is the only sequence kept; it has 54 bases, read in frame from the first base. For CDR1 and CDR2, the germline V gene lists LGHNA and YSLEER. Recombination linked TRBV4-3 to TRBJ1-4; the D gene is not confidently resolved. Sequencing used peripheral blood. The clonotype originates from a woman aged 60-75 years with COVID-19, enrolled during active disease. CDR3 sequence: CASSPNTGGIPANEKLFF. The sequenced DNA is TGCGCCAGCAGCCCCAATACTGGAGGAATTCCGGCTAATGAAAAACTGTTTTTT.